Presented here are 18 T cell receptor beta chains from one specimen sequenced in a study of blood T cell repertoires in COVID-19. Libraries were prepared by immunoSEQ multiplex PCR; TCRdb keeps only in-frame clonotypes and omits some of them. The table lists about 280,000 clones, approximately 91% of them singletons. Sequencing was performed on peripheral blood. The origin of the receptors is a woman in her thirties with COVID-19, enrolled during active disease.

The CDR3 DNA reads as TGTGCCATCAGGGGCGGGGGCGCCGAGAATTCACCCCTCCACTTT. This gives the protein CAIRGGGAENSPLHF. J is TRBJ1-6 and V is TRBV10-3; TRBD1 might be the D (6 bases). With 6 bases removed from V and 7 bases from J, the gap between germline ends came to 16 bases. The CDR3 sequence is 15 residues long. Germline V gives CDR1 ENHRY, CDR2 SYGVKD.

This chain uses TRBV19 with TRBJ1-2; 7 nucleotides line up with TRBD1. Germline V gives CDR1 LNHDA, CDR2 SQIVND (reference sequence). Trimming took 3 bases from V and 6 from J; bases not matched to a gene: 13. This CDR3 region has 16 residues. CDR3 nucleotide sequence: TGTGCCAGTAGTATGCCTTACCGGGACAGATCTCATGGCTACACCTTC. This encodes CASSMPYRDRSHGYTF.

The gene calls are TRBV6-5 and TRBJ2-3; D might be TRBD2 (5 bases). This CDR3 is 16 amino acids long. CDR1 and CDR2 (germline): MNHEY, SVGAGI. V was shortened by 4 bases and J by 4 bases, with 18 bases between the two germline ends. CDR3 residues: CASSSWVRGSADTQYF. For the CDR3, the DNA is TGTGCCAGCAGTTCTTGGGTGAGAGGGAGCGCAGATACGCAGTATTTT.

The chain couples TRBV6-4 to TRBJ2-2, with 14 bases that match TRBD2. Germline CDR1 MRHNA, CDR2 SNTAGT. The trim removed 3 bases at V and 6 bases at J, leaving 0 bases unmatched. This CDR3 region has 15 residues. Here the CDR3 reads CASSEGLAGAGELFF. The CDR3 DNA sequence: TGTGCCAGCAGTGAGGGACTAGCGGGAGCCGGGGAGCTGTTTTTT.

The chain is built from TRBV5-6 and TRBJ1-2, with TRBD1 matching 8 bases. Trimming removed 4 bases from V and 2 bases from J; junction bases left unmatched: 7. Per germline, CDR1 SGHDT and CDR2 YYEEEE. The CDR3 runs 15 residues. The CDR3 DNA sequence: TGTGCCAGCAGCCTGACAGGGGCACGCAACTATGGCTACACCTTC. It specifies CASSLTGARNYGYTF.

The V gene is TRBV28, the J gene TRBJ2-1; D is unclear. CDR3 length: 12 amino acids. Germline V lookup: CDR1 MDHEN, CDR2 SYDVKM. V was trimmed by 3 bases and J by 6 bases, leaving 6 bases between them. CDR3: CASSFLSNEQFF. CDR3 bases: TGTGCCAGCAGTTTCCTATCCAATGAGCAGTTCTTC.

This rearrangement joins TRBV28 to TRBJ1-1, with 7 positions matching TRBD1. The germline CDR1 and CDR2 sequences are MDHEN and SYDVKM. Germline trimming cut 6 bases from V and 4 bases from J; bases unmatched to any gene: 5. The CDR3 has 13 amino acids. The CDR3 region has the DNA TGTGCCAGCAGCCCAGGGGGTCGCACTGAAGCTTTCTTT. Protein product: CASSPGGRTEAFF.

This chain links TRBV6-4 with TRBJ2-3, with a weak D call TRBD2 (5 bases). V was shortened by 4 bases and J by 2 bases, with 10 bases between the two germline ends. Germline CDR1 is MRHNA and CDR2 is SNTAGT. CDR3 length: 14 amino acids. The chain's CDR3 is CASSAGIDTDTQYF. The CDR3 DNA follows: TGTGCCAGCAGTGCGGGGATAGACACAGATACGCAGTATTTT.

The chain employs TRBV6-5 and TRBJ2-1, with 7 nucleotides matching TRBD2. Germline trimming cut 6 bases from V and 6 bases from J; bases unmatched to any gene: 11. This CDR3 contains 15 residues. The V gene's germline CDR1 is MNHEY and CDR2 SVGAGI. CDR3 in amino acids: CASRREGGRGNEQFF. CDR3 DNA: TGTGCCAGCAGACGCGAAGGCGGGAGAGGCAATGAGCAGTTCTTC.

The CDR3 region is CASSLGGIPGELFF. DNA for the CDR3: TGTGCCAGCAGCTTGGGAGGGATCCCCGGGGAGCTGTTTTTT. The chain links TRBV5-6 to TRBJ2-2; the D gene is possibly TRBD2 (5 bases). The CDR3 is 14 residues long. Germline V gene lookup returns CDR1 SGHDT and CDR2 YYEEEE. V was shortened by 0 bases and J by 6 bases, with 9 bases between the two germline ends.

This chain connects TRBV2 to TRBJ1-5; TRBD1 is a possible D gene (5 bases). The V end lost 4 bases, the J end lost 0 bases, and 10 bases lay between the germline ends. The CDR3 sequence is 15 residues long. Germline assignment: CDR1 SNHLY and CDR2 FYNNEI. CDR3 nucleotides: TGTGCCAGCAGTGGGGCAGGGTATAGCAATCAGCCCCAGCATTTT. It is translated as CASSGAGYSNQPQHF. Full variable domain (rest looked up from reference TRBV2 and TRBJ1-5): EPEVTQTPSHQVTQMGQEVILRCVPISNHLYFYWYRQILGQKVEFLVSFYNNEISEKSEIFDDQFSVERPDGSNFTLKIRSTKLEDSAMYFCASSGAGYSNQPQHFGDGTRLSIL.

The chain carries TRBV5-1 and TRBJ2-2, with 8 nucleotides matching TRBD1. Germline V gene lookup returns CDR1 SGHRS and CDR2 YFSETQ. This CDR3 spans 14 amino acids. With V trimmed by 5 bases and J by 0 bases, 0 bases remained unmatched. The CDR3 nucleotides are TGCGCCAGCAGGGGACAGGCGAACACCGGGGAGCTGTTTTTT. It codes for CASRGQANTGELFF.

Details on this clone: The same CDR3 can be traced to other DNA sequences in this sample. The chain links TRBV6-2 or TRBV6-3 to TRBJ2-7; D is ambiguous. V lost 0 bases to trimming and J lost 4 bases, with 7 bases between them. The CDR3 runs 13 residues. Germline V gene sequence: CDR1 MNHEY, CDR2 SVGEGT. This chain's CDR3 is CASSYSLRYEQYF. The CDR3 nucleotides are TGTGCCAGCAGTTACTCGTTGCGGTACGAGCAGTACTTC.

The V gene is TRBV16, the J gene TRBJ1-2, with D possibly TRBD1 on 6 matching bases. Trimming shortened V by 4 bases and J by 2 bases, and 11 bases separated the two germline ends. The CDR3 spans 14 residues. Germline V gene lookup returns CDR1 KGHSY and CDR2 FQNENV. DNA of the CDR3: TGTGCCAGCAGCCCCTCGGACAGAAACTATGGCTACACCTTC. Encoded protein: CASSPSDRNYGYTF.

This chain connects TRBV13 to TRBJ2-5; TRBD2 matches at 9 bases. The J segment lost 4 bases and the V segment lost 8 bases, leaving 11 bases of the junction unmatched. The CDR3 runs to 15 residues. CDR1 and CDR2 (germline): PRHDT, FYEKMQ (reference sequence). CDR3 protein: CASSGAGGQRETQYF. DNA of the CDR3: TGTGCCAGCTCTGGGGCGGGAGGGCAGAGAGAGACCCAGTACTTC.

The CDR3 spells CASSGDSSEAFF. CDR3 nucleotide sequence: TGTGCCAGCAGTGGGGACAGTAGCGAAGCTTTCTTT. The rearrangement links TRBV2 to TRBJ1-1; 7 nucleotides align to TRBD1. Germline CDR1 SNHLY, CDR2 FYNNEI. J was trimmed by 8 bases and V by 4 bases; bases with no gene match: 4. The CDR3 runs 12 residues. The full variable domain, rest sourced from reference TRBV2 and TRBJ1-1, is EPEVTQTPSHQVTQMGQEVILRCVPISNHLYFYWYRQILGQKVEFLVSFYNNEISEKSEIFDDQFSVERPDGSNFTLKIRSTKLEDSAMYFCASSGDSSEAFFGQGTRLTVV.

The CDR3 here is CAWSGQGSNQPQHF. DNA of the CDR3: TGTGCCTGGAGTGGGCAGGGGAGCAATCAGCCCCAGCATTTT. The chain is built from TRBV30 and TRBJ1-5, with D possibly matching TRBD1 (6 bases). Germline V gene lookup returns CDR1 GTSNPN and CDR2 SVGIG (reference sequence). Trimming took 1 base from V and 1 from J, leaving 8 bases between them. The CDR3 is made up of 14 amino acids.

This chain links TRBV6-6 with TRBJ1-1; 11 bases are shared with TRBD1. The CDR3 contains 14 residues. Trimming removed 5 bases from V and 5 bases from J; junction bases left unmatched: 4. The germline gives CDR1 MNHNY, CDR2 SVGAGI (reference sequence). DNA of the CDR3: TGTGCCAGCAGTAAGGGACAGGGGGGTACTGAAGCTTTCTTT. The encoded protein is CASSKGQGGTEAFF.